These 30 T cell receptor beta chains share one sample of origin, sequenced in a study of CXCR3-negative and CXCR3-positive naive CD8 T cells. Carrying UMI labels, the TRB cDNA libraries were prepared through 5' RACE. For each CDR3 protein, TCRdb gives one entry from its re-call of the 5' RACE reads, without DNA. In total, the table holds nearly 45,000 distinct CDR3 sequences. Sequenced sample: memory CD8+ T cells from blood. All receptors derive from a human donor in good health. Some clones in this sample may be carry-over from other donors' samples.

The rearrangement joins TRBV4-1 to TRBJ2-3. CDR1 MGHRA and CDR2 YSYEKL come from the germline V gene. The CDR3 extends over 15 amino acids. CDR3 residues: CASSPHMERADTQYF.

This chain joins TRBV6-1 and TRBJ2-1; TCRdb names TRBD1, which stays unverified in the absence of DNA. This CDR3 is 13 amino acids long. Germline V CDR1 and CDR2: MNHNS, SASEGT. Here the CDR3 reads CASSEAPGNEQFF.

The gene calls are TRBV9 and TRBJ2-1; the TCRdb D gene call, TRBD2, has no DNA to confirm it. Germline CDR1 reads SGDLS; CDR2 reads YYNGEE. The CDR3 is made up of 19 amino acids. CDR3 protein: CASSTQRTSGPSSYNEQFF.

This chain links TRBV20-1 with TRBJ1-6; TCRdb reports TRBD1, a call that lacks DNA to check it against. This CDR3 is 16 amino acids long. Germline CDR1 reads DFQATT; CDR2 reads SNEGSKA (reference sequence). CDR3 sequence: CSARDLAPGDNSPLHF.

The CDR3 is CASSRWIWEEAGVSNEQFF. The chain couples TRBV13 to TRBJ2-1. The germline gives CDR1 PRHDT, CDR2 FYEKMQ (reference sequence). CDR3 length equals 19 residues.

The chain has TRBV27 and TRBJ2-7; with no DNA, the TCRdb D assignment of TRBD1 cannot be verified. The CDR3 sequence is 15 residues long. Germline V gene sequence: CDR1 MNHEY, CDR2 SMNVEV (reference sequence). CDR3 sequence reads: CASSLWLGQNYEQYF.

The chain employs TRBV7-2 and TRBJ2-7; checking the TCRdb D call of TRBD1 is not possible without DNA. The CDR3 spans 13 residues. Germline-derived CDR1 and CDR2 are SGHTA and FQGNSA. CDR3 sequence: CASSLGASYEQYF.

The chain is built from TRBV5-1 and TRBJ2-3; without DNA, the TCRdb call of TRBD1 cannot be checked. Looked up from germline, CDR1 is SGHRS and CDR2 is YFSETQ. The CDR3 loop spans 14 amino acids. CDR3 protein: CASSQTGFGDTQYF.

The CDR3 reads CASSLLAGETDTQYF. V gene TRBV7-2 combines with J gene TRBJ2-3; without DNA, the TCRdb call of TRBD2 cannot be checked. This CDR3 is 15 amino acids long. Germline CDR1 and CDR2: SGHTA and FQGNSA.

The chain combines TRBV6-1 with TRBJ2-2; TCRdb's D call, TRBD2, is unchecked because there is no DNA. In germline, CDR1 is MNHNS, CDR2 SASEGT. The CDR3 covers 16 residues. The CDR3 protein is CASGGLESGITGELFF.

Here the CDR3 reads CASSIDQGDYGYTF. The gene calls are TRBV19 and TRBJ1-2. This CDR3 is 14 amino acids long. Germline V CDR1 and CDR2: LNHDA, SQIVND (reference sequence).

This chain joins TRBV27 and TRBJ2-7; TCRdb reports TRBD1, a call that lacks DNA to check it against. The CDR3 totals 14 residues. Germline CDR1 and CDR2: MNHEY and SMNVEV (reference sequence). The CDR3 sequence: CASSFGQGVDEQYF.

V and J are TRBV6-1 and TRBJ2-3; without DNA, the TCRdb call of TRBD2 cannot be checked. The CDR3 length is 15 residues. Per germline, CDR1 MNHNS and CDR2 SASEGT. The CDR3 here is CASSERLAGGDTQYF.

The genes are TRBV7-3 and TRBJ2-7; with no DNA, the TCRdb D assignment of TRBD2 cannot be verified. CDR3 length: 14 amino acids. Germline V gene sequence: CDR1 SGHTA, CDR2 FQGTGA. The CDR3 loop reads CASSLLAGDYEQYF. Together with reference TRBV7-3 and TRBJ2-7, the CDR3 gives the full variable domain: GAGVSQTPSNKVTEKGKYVELRCDPISGHTALYWYRQSLGQGPEFLIYFQGTGAADDSGLPNDRFFAVRPEGSVSTLKIQRTERGDSAVYLCASSLLAGDYEQYFGPGTRLTVT.

The CDR3 sequence: CASSLGRTSGNTIYF. The rearrangement joins TRBV7-9 to TRBJ1-3; TCRdb gives TRBD1 as the D gene, but with no DNA this cannot be confirmed. The V gene's germline CDR1 is SEHNR and CDR2 FQNEAQ (reference sequence). The CDR3 covers 15 residues.

The J gene is TRBJ1-2, the V gene TRBV12-3 or TRBV12-4; TCRdb reports TRBD1, a call that lacks DNA to check it against. This CDR3 comprises 17 residues. The CDR3 is CASSLIGPPLHNYGYTF.

The rearrangement uses TRBV28 and TRBJ2-5; TCRdb reports TRBD1, a call that lacks DNA to check it against. The CDR3 contains 11 residues. CDR1 and CDR2 (germline): MDHEN, SYDVKM. CDR3 sequence: CASSLGPPQYF.

V and J are TRBV29-1 and TRBJ2-1; TCRdb's D call, TRBD1, is unchecked because there is no DNA. The length of the CDR3 is 14 residues. CDR1 and CDR2 (germline): SQVTM, ANQGSEA. CDR3 protein: CSVPARGHSNEQFF.

J is TRBJ1-5 and V is TRBV27; TCRdb outputs TRBD1, but without DNA this stays unchecked. The CDR3 totals 15 residues. CDR1 is MNHEY, CDR2 SMNVEV, per germline (reference sequence). The chain's CDR3 is CASSLRGTAYQPQHF.

V is TRBV20-1 and J is TRBJ2-2; without DNA, the TCRdb call of TRBD1 cannot be checked. Per the germline V gene, CDR1 is DFQATT and CDR2 is SNEGSKA (reference sequence). The CDR3 contains 14 residues. The CDR3 sequence is CSAWDRPNTGELFF.

The J gene is TRBJ2-1, the V gene TRBV6-2 or TRBV6-3; TCRdb lists TRBD1, though no DNA is available to test this call. Germline V gene data show CDR1 as MNHEY and CDR2 as SVGEGT. CDR3 length equals 16 residues. The CDR3 region is CASSPRGRELPSEQFF.

J is TRBJ2-7 and V is TRBV4-3. The germline V gene has CDR1 LGHNA and CDR2 YSLEER. The CDR3 extends over 14 amino acids. CDR3 sequence: CASSQEVGTYEQYF.

The rearrangement joins TRBV20-1 to TRBJ1-6; TCRdb's D call of TRBD1 is untestable without DNA. Germline loops: CDR1 DFQATT, CDR2 SNEGSKA (reference sequence). This CDR3 is built from 14 residues. CDR3 amino acids: CSVGSLGGSSPLHF.

V and J are TRBV5-5 and TRBJ1-1; TCRdb returns TRBD1, unconfirmable since there is no DNA. CDR1 and CDR2 from the germline V gene are SGHKS and YYEKEE (reference sequence). The CDR3 spans 15 residues. The chain's CDR3 is CASSLWTGVDTEAFF.

The chain has TRBV29-1 and TRBJ2-7; TCRdb's D call, TRBD2, is unchecked because there is no DNA. The CDR3 is 12 amino acids. CDR1 and CDR2 from the germline V gene are SQVTM and ANQGSEA. This chain's CDR3 is CSVEGDRYEQYF.

The chain combines TRBV12-3 or TRBV12-4 with TRBJ1-1. This CDR3 region has 12 residues. Here the CDR3 reads CATSVVNTEAFF.

This clonotype shows up as medium-sized by frequency. V is TRBV7-9 and J is TRBJ2-4; lacking DNA, the TRBD1 call made by TCRdb goes unchecked. The CDR3 is 15 residues long. Germline V CDR1 and CDR2: SEHNR, FQNEAQ (reference sequence). The CDR3 here is CASSRQILAKNIQYF.

The V gene is TRBV29-1, the J gene TRBJ2-1; TCRdb calls TRBD2, which cannot be checked without DNA. The V gene's germline CDR1 is SQVTM and CDR2 ANQGSEA. This CDR3 is built from 13 residues. CDR3 loop: CSVEWRERNEQFF.

The genes are TRBV20-1 and TRBJ2-7; TCRdb's assignment of TRBD1 cannot be checked, as there is no DNA. CDR1 DFQATT and CDR2 SNEGSKA come from the germline V gene (reference sequence). The CDR3 totals 14 residues. The CDR3 reads CSVWDRASSYEQYF.

This sequence joins TRBV27 and TRBJ2-1; TCRdb's D call of TRBD1 is untestable without DNA. Germline loops: CDR1 MNHEY, CDR2 SMNVEV (reference sequence). The CDR3 is 15 amino acids. The chain's CDR3 is CASSSIGGPGNEQFF.